Listed here is a single T cell receptor (beta chain). Assay: immunoSEQ multiplex PCR; the TCRdb copy retains only in-frame clones and omits some. This table holds more than 110,000 clones, approximately 90% found once. J lost 8 bases, V lost 5 bases, and 11 bases had no gene match. Germline V CDR1 and CDR2: LNHDA, SQIVND (reference sequence). There are 15 residues in the CDR3. The sample originates from a study of T cell responses to AZD1222 COVID-19 vaccine. The material was peripheral blood, obtained on day 0 of AZD1222 vaccination. The chain links TRBV19 to TRBJ1-2; 10 nucleotides align to TRBD1. The source of this sequence is an adult in good health. The CDR3 DNA reads as TGTGCCAGTAGTGTCGACAGGGGGCTTGTCGGGGGCTACACCTTC. As protein: CASSVDRGLVGGYTF.